Below, one T cell receptor (beta chain) is given with its context. The target of this receptor is not known. No per-base quality is available; no much larger clone lies one base away. This record belongs to a study of blood T cells in healthy people across ages (dated by TCRdb to between 2015 and 2016). Some background on the complete study: In model experiments, template switching captured about one uniquely barcoded TCR beta cDNA molecule for every two T cells. Donors were grouped into four age groups: young (average about 15 years), middle-aged (approximately 41), aged (approximately 67) and long-lived (just over 80). To avoid experimental bias, donors of different ages were distributed randomly across sequencing lanes. Two additional independent replicas of 1 million unique cDNA reads from the same blood draw were analyzed for two donors (one aged 18 to 29 and one aged 80 or older). The study measured age-related changes in TCR beta repertoire diversity using deep sequencing normalized with unique cDNA molecular identifiers. The research as a whole found: The percentage of naive T cells measured by flow cytometry correlated strongly with observed TCR beta diversity. Estimates of total diversity based on one million sequenced T cells were considered lower bounds and underestimates. Compared with the aged group, the long-lived group had more naive CD4+ T cells, fewer expanded clones and increased TCR diversity, suggesting age selection. As age increased, observed TCR beta diversity per million T cells dropped in a roughly linear way, and a significant reduction was already evident by age about 40. Bulk unsorted PBMC profiling prevented conclusive comparison of naive and antigen-experienced compartments. Because the CMV infection status of the donors was unknown, age-related changes in expanded clonotypes may potentially have been confounded.

As encoded in the germline V gene, CDR1 is MGHRA while CDR2 is YSYEKL. The V end gives up 4 bases and the J end 5 bases, leaving 6 bases in the junction not matched to a gene. Taken from cysteine to phenylalanine, the CDR3 has 15 residues. CDR3 DNA is the only sequence kept; it has 45 bases, read in frame from the first base. The method was 5' RACE. The run used an Illumina HiSeq 2500. A second PCR of about 7 to 12 cycles was run with a J-beta primer mix and a sample-barcoded 5' primer. A unique molecular identifier was introduced onto each TCR beta cDNA molecule by a template-switch 5' adaptor carrying 12 random nucleotides. At least 2.5 million CDR3-containing paired-end reads were obtained from each sample. First-strand cDNA synthesis was performed from all RNA using the Mint cDNA synthesis kit, with priming by a TRBC-specific oligonucleotide. Following uracil-DNA glycosylase treatment, a first 18-cycle PCR with universal primers M1SS and BC2_uni_R was performed on all cDNA. In the source study's methods: For normalization, 1 million high-quality reads, each with a distinct molecular identifier, were randomly selected from each sample. Reads sharing molecular identifiers were discarded rather than binned into consensus sequences. MiTCR, run with a Q25 quality threshold and the strictest error-elimination algorithm, handled CDR3 identification, clonotype clustering and error correction. A nonparametric unseen species model with Euler transformation was used to estimate lower-bound total TCR beta diversity. TCRdb cleaned the public reads at Q25 with fastp, built clones with MiXCR and kept in-frame beta chains. CDR3 protein duplicates are merged, each entry listing the most common genes and DNA. TCRdb, not the original authors, processed these V and J calls. Recorded for this sample are hundreds of thousands of distinct CDR3 sequences; under 40% of them occurred a single time. Approximately 13% of the sample is taken by the ten largest.

Donors were a few dozen systemically healthy Caucasian individuals from Russia aged roughly 6 to 100 years. Each donor gave ten milliliters of peripheral blood, collected into EDTA-treated Vacutainer tubes. Ficoll-Paque density-gradient centrifugation was used to isolate PBMCs, with at least 6.5 million per sample. Total RNA was extracted from PBMCs with Trizol reagent, with at least 5 micrograms obtained per sample. For every donor, flow cytometry on a PBMC aliquot measured the percentage of naive CD45RAhigh/CD27high T cells. The rearranged chain carries TRBV4-1 and TRBJ2-3; a stretch of 10 junction bases matches TRBD1. Sequencing was done on a sample of blood. The sequence derives from a man younger than 30 in good health. The CDR3 protein: CASSRGDRGLDTQYF. The DNA sequence reads TGCGCCAGCAGCCGGGGGGACAGGGGTTTAGATACGCAGTATTTT.